The 24 T cell receptor beta chains given below trace back to one sample, sequenced in a study of cytomegalovirus exposure and HLA in healthy donors. This PCR relied on a set of 60 Vbeta primers and 13 Jbeta primers. Sequencing used immunoSEQ multiplex PCR; TCRdb keeps in-frame clones, though not all of them. The table has 130,000 to 150,000 clones, around 79% seen once. What was sequenced was PBMCs. The receptors originated from a woman between 40 and 55 years old in good health and CMV-seropositive.

The V gene is TRBV6-5, the J gene TRBJ1-3; 10 positions match TRBD1. The CDR3 loop spans 16 amino acids. J was trimmed by 2 bases and V by 0 bases; bases with no gene match: 1. Germline V gene data show CDR1 as MNHEY and CDR2 as SVGAGI. The CDR3 coding sequence is TGTGCCAGCAGTTACTCGGGGACAGGGGCTGGAAACACCATATATTTT. The encoded protein is CASSYSGTGAGNTIYF.

The genes are TRBV27 and TRBJ1-6; the D gene is possibly TRBD1 (5 bases). From germline, CDR1 is MNHEY and CDR2 SMNVEV (reference sequence). This CDR3 has 16 residues. V gave up 7 bases and J gave up 8 bases, with 21 bases separating them. In DNA, the CDR3 is TGTGCCAGCACCCCTATGCACACGGGACTTTATTCACCCCTCCACTTT. Amino acid sequence: CASTPMHTGLYSPLHF.

The chain is built from TRBV10-1 and TRBJ2-2; 9 bases align to TRBD2. This CDR3 has 20 amino acids. Germline V CDR1 and CDR2: WNHNN, SYGVQD (reference sequence). Unmatched junction bases numbered 17, after V lost 0 bases and J lost 6 bases. The CDR3 bases are TGCGCCAGCAGTGAGTCCGGGGTTGGGGCGGGGGGGTTGAGTGCCGGGGAGCTGTTTTTT. Amino acids: CASSESGVGAGGLSAGELFF.

This clone was counted a few times. This chain links TRBV18 with TRBJ1-1, with 7 positions matching TRBD1. From germline, CDR1 is KGHSH and CDR2 LQKENI. The CDR3 is made up of 13 amino acids. With 3 bases clipped from V and 7 bases from J, the junction kept 5 bases outside the gene matches. CDR3 sequence reads: CASSPTGQGEAFF. CDR3 coding DNA: TGTGCCAGCTCACCGACAGGGCAAGGTGAAGCTTTCTTT.

The chain couples TRBV5-4 to TRBJ2-7, with a weak D call TRBD1 (6 bases). V dropped 2 bases and J dropped 3 bases, with 6 bases sitting between them. In germline, CDR1 is SGHNT, CDR2 YYREEE (reference sequence). The CDR3 is made up of 12 amino acids. CDR3 nucleotides: TGTGCCAGCAGCTTAGGGGGCTACGAGCAGTACTTC. Translated: CASSLGGYEQYF.

V gene TRBV14 combines with J gene TRBJ1-1; D unresolved. Trimming removed 7 bases at V and 2 bases at J, with 17 bases between. The length of the CDR3 is 15 residues. Per germline, CDR1 SGHDN and CDR2 FVKESK. This CDR3 is CASTGSSGSNTEAFF. CDR3 coding DNA: TGTGCCAGCACCGGGTCCTCGGGGAGCAACACTGAAGCTTTCTTT.

The rearrangement joins TRBV7-9 to TRBJ1-3, with D maybe TRBD1 (5 bases). Trimming stripped 2 bases from V and 2 bases from J, with 19 bases between. The germline V gene has CDR1 SEHNR and CDR2 FQNEAQ (reference sequence). The CDR3 has 18 residues. In DNA, the CDR3 is TGTGCCAGCAGCTTAAGCCCCACCGCCGGGGGGACTGGAAACACCATATATTTT. Amino acids: CASSLSPTAGGTGNTIYF.

The chain is built from TRBV15 and TRBJ2-1; 8 bases fit TRBD2. This CDR3 contains 16 residues. The V segment lost 3 bases and the J segment 3 bases; nucleotides outside the gene matches: 7. Germline lookup yields CDR1 LNHNV and CDR2 YYDKDF (reference sequence). The CDR3 here is CATSSIRGGFYNEQFF. In nucleotides, the CDR3 is TGTGCCACCAGCAGTATACGGGGGGGCTTCTACAATGAGCAGTTCTTC.

This sequence joins TRBV28 and TRBJ2-6, with TRBD1 identical over 7 bases. The ends lost 4 bases at V and 2 bases at J; junction bases unmatched: 2. CDR1 and CDR2 from the germline V gene are MDHEN and SYDVKM. CDR3 length: 15 residues. CDR3 sequence: CASSSQGTGANVLTF. The DNA for the CDR3 is TGTGCCAGCAGTTCACAGGGGACTGGGGCCAACGTCCTGACTTTC.

The rearrangement uses TRBV27 and TRBJ2-7, with D possibly TRBD2 on 6 matching bases. Germline CDR1 MNHEY, CDR2 SMNVEV (reference sequence). V was clipped by 5 bases and J by 8 bases, with 22 bases between them. The CDR3 runs to 15 residues. The CDR3 is CASSTHREPGRKQYF. The CDR3 DNA follows: TGTGCCAGCAGTACTCACCGGGAGCCGGGTCGCAAGCAGTACTTC.

The chain employs TRBV11-3 and TRBJ2-7; D might be TRBD1 (6 bases). Trimming took 5 bases from V and 0 from J, leaving 11 bases between them. The CDR3 spans 14 residues. Germline V lookup: CDR1 SGHNT, CDR2 YENEEA. DNA for the CDR3: TGTGCCAGCAGCAAAGACAGGAGCTCCTACGAGCAGTACTTC. This translates into CASSKDRSSYEQYF. Based on the CDR3 plus reference TRBV11-3 and TRBJ2-7, the full variable domain is EAGVVQSPRYKIIEKKQPVAFWCNPISGHNTLYWYLQNLGQGPELLIRYENEEAVDDSQLPKDRFSAERLKGVDSTLKIQPAELGDSAVYLCASSKDRSSYEQYFGPGTRLTVT.

In this sample, this clone turned up once. The chain recombines TRBV6-5 with TRBJ1-5; D call uncertain. The length of the CDR3 is 15 residues. CDR1 and CDR2 (germline): MNHEY, SVGAGI. Trimming shortened V by 2 bases and J by 4 bases, and 12 bases separated the two germline ends. CDR3 amino acids: CASSYDQRRNQPQHF. The CDR3 region has the DNA TGTGCCAGCAGTTACGACCAGCGGCGGAATCAGCCCCAGCATTTT.

For this clone: Its ends do not fully match the called genes, so a read error is possible. The chain is built from TRBV28 and TRBJ1-1; D not resolved. The CDR3 is 12 residues long. Germline loops: CDR1 MDHEN, CDR2 SYDVKM. The CDR3 protein is CASSSPLEVGSF. CDR3 DNA sequence: TGTGCCAGCAGTTCCCCCTTGGAGGTCGGGTCATTT.

The chain joins TRBV6-1 to TRBJ1-6; no clear D gene. The germline V gene encodes CDR1 MNHNS and CDR2 SASEGT. The CDR3 has 13 residues. V was cut by 3 bases and J by 9 bases, with 9 bases left in between. This chain's CDR3 is CASSDTPRSPLHF. The CDR3 nucleotides are TGTGCCAGCAGTGATACTCCTCGTTCACCCCTCCACTTT.

The chain uses TRBV28 and TRBJ2-3; 9 bases line up with TRBD2. With 6 bases clipped from V and 2 bases from J, the junction kept 3 bases outside the gene matches. Germline loops: CDR1 MDHEN, CDR2 SYDVKM. This CDR3 is 14 amino acids long. CDR3 DNA sequence: TGTGCCAGCAGCCCTAGCGGGACCACAGATACGCAGTATTTT. Amino acids: CASSPSGTTDTQYF.

This chain joins TRBV7-2 and TRBJ1-1, with TRBD1 identical over 7 bases. The CDR3 spans 15 residues. J gave up 5 bases and V 6 bases, and 12 bases lay outside the gene matches. Germline CDR1 reads SGHTA; CDR2 reads FQGNSA. CDR3 protein: CASSRIGTVGTEAFF. CDR3 coding DNA: TGTGCCAGCAGTCGGATTGGGACAGTAGGAACTGAAGCTTTCTTT.

The chain has TRBV19 and TRBJ1-2; tentative D call: TRBD1 (5 bases). This CDR3 comprises 12 residues. Germline assignment: CDR1 LNHDA and CDR2 SQIVND (reference sequence). Trimming shortened V by 4 bases and J by 5 bases, and 8 bases separated the two germline ends. The CDR3 here is CASSKDKYGYTF. CDR3 DNA sequence: TGTGCCAGTAGTAAGGACAAATATGGCTACACCTTC.

On this clone: Compared with germline, one end of the junction differs, possibly owing to a read error. Other DNA variants within this sample encode the same CDR3. This sequence joins TRBV7-9 and TRBJ2-2; a weak D match, TRBD2 (5 bases). The length of the CDR3 is 14 residues. CDR1 and CDR2 (germline): SEHNR, FQNEAQ (reference sequence). CDR3 sequence (DNA): TGCGCCAGCAGACCCGGGGTGGGCACCGGGGAGCTGTTTTTT. Its translation: CASRPGVGTGELFF.

The chain employs TRBV7-9 and TRBJ2-5, with a tentative D call TRBD1 (6 bases). Germline V gives CDR1 SEHNR, CDR2 FQNEAQ (reference sequence). The CDR3 contains 16 residues. Trimming took 0 bases from V and 5 from J, leaving 16 bases between them. The CDR3 spells CASSLATGRWEETQYF. The CDR3 DNA is TGTGCCAGCAGCTTAGCGACAGGAAGGTGGGAGGAGACCCAGTACTTC. Supplemented by reference TRBV7-9 and TRBJ2-5, the full variable domain reads DTGVSQNPRHKITKRGQNVTFRCDPISEHNRLYWYRQTLGQGPEFLTYFQNEAQLEKSRLLSDRFSAERPKGSFSTLEIQRTEQGDSAMYLCASSLATGRWEETQYFGPGTRLLVL.

The chain couples TRBV9 to TRBJ2-2, with 8 bases identical to TRBD2. The germline gives CDR1 SGDLS, CDR2 YYNGEE. The junction had 7 bases not matched to a gene; V was cut back by 0 bases and J by 0 bases. The CDR3 runs to 18 residues. The CDR3 region has the DNA TGTGCCAGCAGCGTAGTTCCGGGGGGGGCGGCGAACACCGGGGAGCTGTTTTTT. Its protein is CASSVVPGGAANTGELFF. The complete variable domain, with remaining parts taken from reference TRBV9 and TRBJ2-2, reads DSGVTQTPKHLITATGQRVTLRCSPRSGDLSVYWYQQSLDQGLQFLIQYYNGEERAKGNILERFSAQQFPDLHSELNLSSLELGDSALYFCASSVVPGGAANTGELFFGEGSRLTVL.

The chain has TRBV4-2 and TRBJ2-7; 10 bases fit TRBD1. Germline V gene data show CDR1 as LGHNA and CDR2 as YNFKEQ. CDR3 length equals 18 residues. Germline trimming cut 3 bases from V and 6 bases from J; bases unmatched to any gene: 17. CDR3 coding DNA: TGTGCCAGCAGCCAGACCTATGGGACAGGGGATTCCAGAGGCGAGCAGTACTTC. It specifies CASSQTYGTGDSRGEQYF.

This clone turned up a few times. The chain couples TRBV7-3 to TRBJ2-5; the D gene is possibly TRBD2 (7 bases). The germline V and J ends were trimmed by 1 base and 4 bases, with 13 bases remaining between them. The CDR3 is made up of 15 amino acids. Germline lookup yields CDR1 SGHTA and CDR2 FQGTGA. The CDR3 is CASSLRGGAGETQYF. For the CDR3, the DNA is TGTGCCAGCAGCTTAAGAGGGGGGGCCGGAGAGACCCAGTACTTC.

V is TRBV9 and J is TRBJ2-3; 7 nucleotides match TRBD2. The CDR3 covers 15 residues. Germline assignment: CDR1 SGDLS and CDR2 YYNGEE. The J segment lost 3 bases and the V segment lost 4 bases, leaving 8 bases of the junction unmatched. In DNA form, the CDR3 reads TGTGCCAGCAGCATGGGGGGGGTGACGACAGATACGCAGTATTTT. This encodes CASSMGGVTTDTQYF.

The rearrangement uses TRBV28 and TRBJ2-7, with TRBD2 identical over 11 bases. The germline gives CDR1 MDHEN, CDR2 SYDVKM. V lost 5 bases, J lost 4 bases, and 10 bases stayed unmatched. The CDR3 is made up of 16 amino acids. The CDR3 loop reads CASSPASGGILYEQYF. CDR3 bases: TGTGCCAGCAGTCCAGCTAGCGGGGGGATCTTATACGAGCAGTACTTC.